This TCR beta chain was obtained from a study of STAT5B mutations in CD4+ large granular lymphocyte leukemia. Germline assignment: CDR1 SGHNT and CDR2 YYREEE (reference sequence). The CDR3 consists of 14 residues. V shed 4 bases, J shed 3 bases, and the junction held 4 bases outside the gene matches. The protocol was immunoSEQ multiplex PCR, while the TCRdb copy is restricted to in-frame clones and leaves out a portion. The table records 30,000 to 40,000 clones, more than 75% of them present only once. Control samples were healthy donors' buffy coats. As regards this clone: As yet, its antigen is unknown.

Overall study results and limits: 8/27 top patient clones versus 2/35 control clones were TRBV06-family.

The rearrangement uses TRBV5-4 and TRBJ2-7; 10 bases agree with TRBD1. The receptor was derived from a human donor in good health. Specimen: CD4+ T cells from blood buffy coats. The CDR3 loop is CASSGQGGIYEQYF. CDR3 sequence (DNA): TGTGCCAGCAGCGGACAGGGGGGCATCTACGAGCAGTACTTC.